Below are 4 T cell receptor beta chains sequenced from a single sample in a study of blood T cell repertoires in COVID-19. TCRdb keeps only in-frame clones here, not all; method: immunoSEQ multiplex PCR. The sample has roughly 250,000 clones, around 83% seen once. Sequenced material: peripheral blood. The receptors derive from a man in his forties with active or convalescent COVID-19.

The V and J genes are TRBV5-6 and TRBJ2-1; D might be TRBD2 (6 bases). The CDR3 sequence is 12 residues long. From germline, CDR1 is SGHDT and CDR2 YYEEEE. V dropped 4 bases and J dropped 10 bases, with 12 bases sitting between them. CDR3 DNA sequence: TGTGCCAGCAGCCCGGGACTTCTAGAGCAGTTCTTC. Its protein is CASSPGLLEQFF.

The V gene is TRBV18, the J gene TRBJ1-6; 7 nucleotides line up with TRBD1. From germline, CDR1 is KGHSH and CDR2 LQKENI. This CDR3 comprises 14 residues. Trimming took 4 bases from V and 7 from J; bases not matched to a gene: 4. In nucleotides, the CDR3 is TGTGCCAGCTCACGGGGGACAGTAAATTCACCCCTCCACTTT. Translated, it gives CASSRGTVNSPLHF.

The chain uses TRBV6-6 and TRBJ2-5, with D unclear. The CDR3 has 13 amino acids. Germline V CDR1 and CDR2: MNHNY, SVGAGI (reference sequence). V was trimmed by 7 bases and J by 2 bases, leaving 11 bases between them. CDR3: CASTTASQETQYF. The CDR3 DNA sequence: TGTGCCAGCACCACAGCCTCTCAAGAGACCCAGTACTTC.

The J gene is TRBJ1-4, the V gene TRBV10-3; a weak D match, TRBD1 (5 bases). The V and J ends lost 4 bases and 5 bases respectively, with 5 bases between them. From germline, CDR1 is ENHRY and CDR2 SYGVKD. CDR3 length: 12 amino acids. The CDR3 DNA reads TGTGCCATCAGTGGGACAAATGAAAAACTGTTTTTT. Translation: CAISGTNEKLFF.